A selection of T cell receptor beta chains follows, all from one sample in a study of blood T cell repertoires in COVID-19. The repertoire was sequenced with immunoSEQ multiplex PCR; TCRdb's copy has only in-frame clones and lacks some. This sample has 250,000 or so clones, with roughly 80% found just once. Sequenced material: PBMCs or T cells enriched from blood (not recorded which). The receptors come from a woman between 40 and 55 years old who had been exposed to COVID-19. Both conserved end residues are trimmed from each CDR3.

v_gene	j_gene	CDR3aa
TRBV2	TRBJ1-1	ASSVQGTHGEAF
TRBV28	TRBJ1-2	ASSSATGAWDYGYT
TRBV19	TRBJ1-1	ASSSRDRLNTEAF
TRBV2	TRBJ1-1	ASSASTGPTEAF
TRBV4-3	TRBJ1-1	ASSQGTGTNTEAF
TRBV12-3/TRBV12-4	TRBJ2-1	ASSPGGGEQF
TRBV28	TRBJ2-3	ASSRPGQGRRDTQY
TRBV27	TRBJ2-1	ASSPRDRGRGEQF
TRBV7-9	TRBJ2-5	ASSHDRGLETQY
TRBV2	TRBJ2-5	ASSDRTGQETQY
TRBV18	TRBJ1-2	ASSPLRGVYGYT
TRBV15	TRBJ1-2	ATSRDGTGGLGYT
TRBV30	TRBJ1-2	AWSVLGYYGYT
TRBV7-2	TRBJ1-4	ASSPEARRTTNEKLF
TRBV28	TRBJ1-6	ASSLAPGQNSPLH
TRBV2	TRBJ1-2	ASSRDSHANYGYT
TRBV7-7	TRBJ2-7	ASSLAREGQVSSEQY
TRBV19	TRBJ2-2	ASSMATGSLSTGELF
TRBV11-3	TRBJ1-1	ASSLGSGSTEAF
TRBV30	TRBJ1-1	AWLQGAEAF
TRBV18	TRBJ1-1	ASSPAGRQGEAF
TRBV28	TRBJ1-5	ASSQPSGLNQPQH
TRBV6-5	TRBJ1-3	ASSAGRESTIY
TRBV5-1	TRBJ2-3	ASSWGTSPAHSTDTQY
TRBV25-1	TRBJ2-1	ASSVTGRGSYNEQF
TRBV4-3	TRBJ2-7	ASSPSQGMSYEQY
TRBV6-5	TRBJ2-7	ASSSQKQGYEQY
TRBV9	TRBJ2-7	ASSVDLAPTYEQY
TRBV6-2/TRBV6-3	TRBJ1-1	ASSRHANTEAF
TRBV5-5	TRBJ1-5	ASSLLGASNQPQH
TRBV5-5	TRBJ1-2	ASGPDRGNYGYT
TRBV2	TRBJ2-5	ASSVSGGRQETQY
TRBV2	TRBJ2-6	ASSEFGTGGANVLT
TRBV21-1	TRBJ1-5	ASSKALFQGRTLSNQPQH
TRBV19	TRBJ1-5	ASSTLTGFYSNQPQH
TRBV15	TRBJ2-2	ATSRLLSPGGELF
TRBV5-8	TRBJ2-4	ASSLGGNIQY
TRBV7-9	TRBJ2-1	ASSYRTGDNEQF
TRBV15	TRBJ1-1	ATSRATVNTEAF
TRBV12-3/TRBV12-4	TRBJ1-2	ASSFDGDYGYT
TRBV6-1	TRBJ1-2	ASSPGTNYGYT
TRBV18	TRBJ1-1	ASSPRGTGMNTEAF
TRBV28	TRBJ1-1	ASRPTAAGNTEAF
TRBV21-1	TRBJ2-1	VGWGLTYYNEQF
TRBV19	TRBJ2-7	ATQVPNTGSEQY
TRBV3-1/TRBV3-2	TRBJ2-3	ASSPIRVADTQY
TRBV20-1	TRBJ1-2	RTGGNYGYT
TRBV11-2	TRBJ1-4	ASSLGLTREKLF
TRBV3-1/TRBV3-2	TRBJ1-6	ASSQDSGSNSPLH
TRBV4-1	TRBJ1-2	ASSQAKDRANYGYT
TRBV7-3	TRBJ1-1	ASSLGLDRGTF
TRBV5-5	TRBJ2-2	ASRHGQGGDGELF
TRBV6-4	TRBJ1-1	ASSAQGLDTEAF
TRBV11-2	TRBJ2-1	ASSWTGRGTEQF
TRBV29-1	TRBJ2-6	SAELAPANVLT
TRBV2	TRBJ2-7	ASSGTSEDVKNYEQY
TRBV5-4	TRBJ2-3	ASSLMRDRGWTDTQY